Presented here are 21 T cell receptor beta chains from one specimen sequenced in a study of OX40 agonist ivuxolimab in advanced cancers. Profiled with immunoSEQ multiplex PCR; TCRdb holds only in-frame clones, not every one. The table shows about 37,000 clones, with about 89% occurring only once. Sequencing was performed on CD4+ or CD8+ T cells sorted from blood, taken in a trial of the OX40 agonist ivuxolimab. Source of these receptors: an adult with an advanced solid tumor such as melanoma, head and neck, liver or kidney cancer.

The gene calls are TRBV10-1 and TRBJ1-5; a possible D gene is TRBD1 (6 bases). Looked up from germline, CDR1 is WNHNN and CDR2 is SYGVQD (reference sequence). The CDR3 runs to 19 residues. The ends were cut back, 0 bases at V and 0 bases at J, with 18 bases in the middle. The CDR3 sequence is CASSESGKDRPYSNQPQHF. In nucleotides, the CDR3 is TGCGCCAGCAGTGAGTCGGGAAAGGACAGACCATATAGCAATCAGCCCCAGCATTTT.

CDR3: CASSLGEHYNEQFF. CDR3 sequence (DNA): TGTGCCAGCAGCTTGGGGGAGCACTACAATGAGCAGTTCTTC. The chain couples TRBV7-6 to TRBJ2-1; D tentatively fits TRBD1 or TRBD2 (5 bases each). Germline CDR1 SGHVS, CDR2 FNYEAQ. With 3 bases removed from V and 3 bases from J, the gap between germline ends came to 9 bases. The CDR3 is made up of 14 amino acids.

The V call is TRBV25-1, the J call TRBJ1-1, with 8 bases identical to TRBD1. Germline values: CDR1 MGHDK, CDR2 SYGVNS. The CDR3 has 13 amino acids. V lost 4 bases to trimming and J lost 4 bases; unmatched junction nucleotides: 2. CDR3 bases: TGTGCCAGCAGTGGGACAGGGTTCACTGAAGCTTTCTTT. Translation gives CASSGTGFTEAFF.

The J gene is TRBJ1-6, the V gene TRBV2; maybe TRBD1 (6 bases). V lost 4 bases, J lost 0 bases, and 10 bases lay in between. This CDR3 contains 16 residues. Germline-derived CDR1 and CDR2 are SNHLY and FYNNEI. The CDR3 DNA reads TGTGCCAGCAGTGGTGGACAGAGCTCCTATAATTCACCCCTCCACTTT. Protein sequence: CASSGGQSSYNSPLHF.

V and J are TRBV13 and TRBJ1-2; D may be TRBD1 (5 bases). Per the germline V gene, CDR1 is PRHDT and CDR2 is FYEKMQ (reference sequence). The CDR3 consists of 15 residues. V was pared by 3 bases and J by 6 bases, with 17 bases between. The CDR3 protein is CASSLDGTAQHGYTF. The CDR3 bases are TGTGCCAGCAGCTTGGACGGGACTGCCCAACATGGCTACACCTTC.

The chain recombines TRBV15 with TRBJ1-6, with D perhaps matching TRBD1 (5 bases). This CDR3 is 15 amino acids long. Trimming removed 2 bases at V and 9 bases at J, with 14 bases between. Germline V gene data show CDR1 as LNHNV and CDR2 as YYDKDF (reference sequence). CDR3 nucleotide sequence: TGTGCCACCAGCAGACCCCCGCAGGGTGGTTCACCCCTCCACTTT. Amino acids: CATSRPPQGGSPLHF. Full variable domain (outside the CDR3, taken from reference TRBV15 and TRBJ1-6): DAMVIQNPRYQVTQFGKPVTLSCSQTLNHNVMYWYQQKSSQAPKLLFHYYDKDFNNEADTPDNFQSRRPNTSFCFLDIRSPGLGDTAMYLCATSRPPQGGSPLHFGNGTRLTVT.

V gene TRBV19 combines with J gene TRBJ1-5, with 8 bases matching TRBD1. The germline CDR1 and CDR2 sequences are LNHDA and SQIVND (reference sequence). The CDR3 is 15 amino acids. With V trimmed by 5 bases and J by 6 bases, 9 bases remained unmatched. The CDR3, as DNA: TGTGCCAGTAGTCCTGACAGGGGAAGCGCTCAGCCCCAGCATTTT. Protein product: CASSPDRGSAQPQHF.

The chain recombines TRBV19 with TRBJ1-4, with 10 bases identical to TRBD1. The germline CDR1 and CDR2 sequences are LNHDA and SQIVND (reference sequence). The V and J ends lost 5 bases and 7 bases, in that order; junction bases with no gene match: 7. This CDR3 has 15 amino acids. DNA of the CDR3: TGTGCCAGTAGTCTAAGGACAGGGGGAGCTGAAAAACTGTTTTTT. This gives the protein CASSLRTGGAEKLFF.

This clone was recorded once. V is TRBV7-9 and J is TRBJ1-1; D unclear. V was pared by 0 bases and J by 10 bases, with 15 bases between. The CDR3 has 14 amino acids. Germline assignment: CDR1 SEHNR and CDR2 FQNEAQ (reference sequence). The CDR3 DNA reads as TGTGCCAGCAGCTTAGCGGGAAAGGAAGAAGGAGCTTTCTTT. Translation gives CASSLAGKEEGAFF.

The genes are TRBV2 and TRBJ1-2, with D hard to call. The V gene's germline CDR1 is SNHLY and CDR2 FYNNEI. The CDR3 has 14 residues. The germline V and J ends were trimmed by 2 bases and 0 bases, with 7 bases remaining between them. CDR3 loop: CASSENSPNYGYTF. For the CDR3, the DNA is TGTGCCAGCAGTGAAAACAGCCCTAACTATGGCTACACCTTC.

The chain joins TRBV2 to TRBJ1-1; tentative D call: TRBD1 (6 bases). The germline V gene has CDR1 SNHLY and CDR2 FYNNEI. V shed 4 bases and J shed 0 bases, with 12 bases lying between them. The CDR3 runs 15 residues. CDR3: CASSGIGGMNTEAFF. Here the CDR3 DNA reads TGTGCCAGCAGTGGGATCGGGGGCATGAACACTGAAGCTTTCTTT. The full variable domain, rest sourced from reference TRBV2 and TRBJ1-1, is EPEVTQTPSHQVTQMGQEVILRCVPISNHLYFYWYRQILGQKVEFLVSFYNNEISEKSEIFDDQFSVERPDGSNFTLKIRSTKLEDSAMYFCASSGIGGMNTEAFFGQGTRLTVV.

The J gene is TRBJ2-3, the V gene TRBV9; 8 bases map to TRBD1. CDR3 length: 17 residues. Germline loops: CDR1 SGDLS, CDR2 YYNGEE. The trim removed 4 bases at V and 0 bases at J, leaving 10 bases unmatched. CDR3 in amino acids: CASSPRTGTASTDTQYF. CDR3 nucleotides: TGTGCCAGCAGCCCCCGGACAGGGACGGCTAGCACAGATACGCAGTATTTT. Using reference TRBV9 and TRBJ2-3 for the parts outside the CDR3, the full variable domain is DSGVTQTPKHLITATGQRVTLRCSPRSGDLSVYWYQQSLDQGLQFLIQYYNGEERAKGNILERFSAQQFPDLHSELNLSSLELGDSALYFCASSPRTGTASTDTQYFGPGTRLTVL.

The rearrangement uses TRBV27 and TRBJ2-3; D perhaps matches TRBD1 (6 bases). The CDR3 is 15 residues long. Per the germline V gene, CDR1 is MNHEY and CDR2 is SMNVEV (reference sequence). Trimming removed 1 base at V and 1 base at J, with 9 bases between. Here the CDR3 DNA reads TGTGCCAGCAGTTTATTGGCAGGGGGCACAGATACGCAGTATTTT. Translating it yields CASSLLAGGTDTQYF.

The rearrangement joins TRBV18 to TRBJ1-2; 10 bases match TRBD1. Germline V CDR1 and CDR2: KGHSH, LQKENI. Trimming cost V 4 bases and J 6 bases; bases outside gene matches: 17. The CDR3 length is 18 residues. The CDR3 coding sequence is TGTGCCAGCTCACTCTTCGGGGTAGAGACAGGGGGCATTGATGGCTACACCTTC. This translates into CASSLFGVETGGIDGYTF.

The genes are TRBV6-4 and TRBJ1-1; tentative D call: TRBD1 (5 bases). Deletions cut 3 bases from V and 6 bases from J, with 14 bases between. Germline CDR1 reads MRHNA; CDR2 reads SNTAGT. The CDR3 covers 14 residues. CDR3 amino acids: CASSERGLYSEAFF. The CDR3 coding sequence is TGTGCCAGCAGTGAAAGGGGTTTATACTCTGAAGCTTTCTTT.

The CDR3 sequence is CASSSGQSYEQYF. CDR3 sequence (DNA): TGTGCCAGCAGTTCGGGACAGTCCTACGAGCAGTACTTC. V usage is TRBV5-5 and J usage is TRBJ2-7; 7 positions match TRBD1. The CDR3 has 13 amino acids. Germline CDR1 reads SGHKS; CDR2 reads YYEKEE (reference sequence). The V segment lost 5 bases and the J segment 1 base; nucleotides outside the gene matches: 3.

The CDR3 sequence: CASSSQGAHNEQFF. Here the CDR3 DNA reads TGTGCCAGCAGCTCCCAGGGGGCCCACAATGAGCAGTTCTTC. V usage is TRBV7-9 and J usage is TRBJ2-1; TRBD1 matches at 8 bases. CDR1 is SEHNR and CDR2 is FQNEAQ in the germline V gene (reference sequence). CDR3 length: 14 residues. V was clipped by 4 bases and J by 5 bases; unmatched bases: 4. Based on the CDR3 plus reference TRBV7-9 and TRBJ2-1, the full variable domain is DTGVSQNPRHKITKRGQNVTFRCDPISEHNRLYWYRQTLGQGPEFLTYFQNEAQLEKSRLLSDRFSAERPKGSFSTLEIQRTEQGDSAMYLCASSSQGAHNEQFFGPGTRLTVL.

The genes are TRBV28 and TRBJ1-2; TRBD1 might be the D (6 bases). The germline V gene encodes CDR1 MDHEN and CDR2 SYDVKM. The CDR3 runs 11 residues. V lost 11 bases to trimming and J lost 3 bases, with 10 bases between them. In nucleotides, the CDR3 is TGTGCCGCGGGGGCTGACTATGGCTACACCTTC. Protein: CAAGADYGYTF.

The chain carries TRBV10-1 and TRBJ2-7, with TRBD2 identical over 15 bases. This CDR3 has 16 residues. Germline V gene sequence: CDR1 WNHNN, CDR2 SYGVQD (reference sequence). V lost 5 bases, J lost 3 bases, and 5 bases stayed unmatched. For the CDR3, the DNA is TGCGCCAGCAGTTGGACTAGCGGGAGGGCCTGCTACGAGCAGTACTTC. Amino acid sequence: CASSWTSGRACYEQYF.

This chain connects TRBV7-9 to TRBJ1-2, with 7 bases that match TRBD1. Germline V lookup: CDR1 SEHNR, CDR2 FQNEAQ (reference sequence). V shed 2 bases, J shed 6 bases, and the junction held 6 bases outside the gene matches. This CDR3 is built from 14 residues. CDR3 residues: CASSLTAGGDGYTF. The CDR3 DNA follows: TGTGCCAGCAGCTTAACCGCAGGGGGGGATGGCTACACCTTC.

CDR3 DNA sequence: TGTGCCAGCAGACTAGGGCGGGGAGGGCCCTACGAGCAGTACTTC. Translating it yields CASRLGRGGPYEQYF. This chain connects TRBV11-2 to TRBJ2-7; 7 bases are a match to TRBD2. Germline V gene lookup returns CDR1 SGHAT and CDR2 FQNNGV. This CDR3 region has 15 residues. J lost 2 bases, V lost 6 bases, and 10 bases had no gene match.